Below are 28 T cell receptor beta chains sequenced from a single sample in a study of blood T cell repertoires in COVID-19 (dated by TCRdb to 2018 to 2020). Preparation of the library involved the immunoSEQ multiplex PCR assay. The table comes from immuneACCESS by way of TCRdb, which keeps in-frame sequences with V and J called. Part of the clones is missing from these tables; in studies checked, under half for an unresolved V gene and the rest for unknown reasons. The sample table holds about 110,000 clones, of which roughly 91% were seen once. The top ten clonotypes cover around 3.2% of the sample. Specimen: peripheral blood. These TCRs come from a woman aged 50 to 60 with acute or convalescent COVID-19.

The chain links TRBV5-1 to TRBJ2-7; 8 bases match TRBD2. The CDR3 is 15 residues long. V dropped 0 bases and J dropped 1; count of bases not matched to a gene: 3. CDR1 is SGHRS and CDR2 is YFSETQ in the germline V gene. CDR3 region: CASSLAGGLSYEQYF. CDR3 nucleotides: TGCGCCAGCAGCTTGGCGGGAGGGTTATCCTACGAGCAGTACTTC.

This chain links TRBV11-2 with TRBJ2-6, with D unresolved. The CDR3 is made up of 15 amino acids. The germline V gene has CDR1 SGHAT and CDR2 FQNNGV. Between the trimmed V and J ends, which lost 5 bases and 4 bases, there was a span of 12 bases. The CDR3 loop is CASSKDPAGANVLTF. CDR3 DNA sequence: TGTGCCAGCAGCAAAGACCCAGCGGGGGCCAACGTCCTGACTTTC.

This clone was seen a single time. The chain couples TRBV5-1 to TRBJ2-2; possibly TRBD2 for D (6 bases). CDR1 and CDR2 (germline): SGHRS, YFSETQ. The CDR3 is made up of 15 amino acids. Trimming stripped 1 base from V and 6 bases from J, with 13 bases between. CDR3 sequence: CASSLFRRDSGELFF. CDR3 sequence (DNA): TGCGCCAGCAGCTTGTTCCGCAGGGACTCCGGGGAGCTGTTTTTT.

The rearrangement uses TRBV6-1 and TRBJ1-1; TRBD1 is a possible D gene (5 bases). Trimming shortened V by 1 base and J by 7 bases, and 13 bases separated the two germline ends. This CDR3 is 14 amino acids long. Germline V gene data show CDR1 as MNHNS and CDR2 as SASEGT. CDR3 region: CASSEGWGGSEAFF. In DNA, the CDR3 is TGTGCCAGCAGTGAAGGGTGGGGGGGGAGTGAAGCTTTCTTT.

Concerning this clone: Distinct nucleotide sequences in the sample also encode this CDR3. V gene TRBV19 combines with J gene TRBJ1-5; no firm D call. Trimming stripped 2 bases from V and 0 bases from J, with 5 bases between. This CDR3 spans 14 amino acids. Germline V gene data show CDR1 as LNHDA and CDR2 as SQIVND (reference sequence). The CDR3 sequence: CASSIRDSNQPQHF. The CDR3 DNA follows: TGTGCCAGTAGTATACGCGATAGCAATCAGCCCCAGCATTTT.

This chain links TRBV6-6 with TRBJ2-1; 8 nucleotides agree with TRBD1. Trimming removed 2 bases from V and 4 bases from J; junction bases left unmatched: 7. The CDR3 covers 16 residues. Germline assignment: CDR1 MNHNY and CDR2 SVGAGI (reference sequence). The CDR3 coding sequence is TGTGCCAGCAGTTACCCCCAAGGGACAGGATACAATGAGCAGTTCTTC. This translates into CASSYPQGTGYNEQFF.

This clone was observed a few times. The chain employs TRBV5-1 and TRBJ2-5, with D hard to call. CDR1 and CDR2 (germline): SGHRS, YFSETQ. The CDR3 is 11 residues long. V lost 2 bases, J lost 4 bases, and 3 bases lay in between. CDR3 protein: CASSFSETQYF. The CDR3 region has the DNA TGCGCCAGCAGCTTCTCAGAGACCCAGTACTTC.

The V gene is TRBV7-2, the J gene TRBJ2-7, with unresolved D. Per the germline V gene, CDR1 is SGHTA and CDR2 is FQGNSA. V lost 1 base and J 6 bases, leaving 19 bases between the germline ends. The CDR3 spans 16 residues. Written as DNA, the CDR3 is TGTGCCAGCAGCTTAGAACAGTTTCTAACTCAGTCCGAGCAGTACTTC. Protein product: CASSLEQFLTQSEQYF.

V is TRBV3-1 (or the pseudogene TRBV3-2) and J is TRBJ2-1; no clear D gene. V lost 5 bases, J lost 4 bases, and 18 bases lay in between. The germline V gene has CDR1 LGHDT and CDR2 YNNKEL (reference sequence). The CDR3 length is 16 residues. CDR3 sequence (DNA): TGTGCCAGCAGCGTACAACAGCCTCCGTTGTACAATGAGCAGTTCTTC. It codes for CASSVQQPPLYNEQFF.

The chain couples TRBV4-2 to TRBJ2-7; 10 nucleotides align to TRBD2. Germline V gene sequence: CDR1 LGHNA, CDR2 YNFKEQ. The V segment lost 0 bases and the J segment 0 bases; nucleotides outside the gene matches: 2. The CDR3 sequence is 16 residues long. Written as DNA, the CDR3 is TGTGCCAGCAGCCAAGATACTAGCGGGACCTCCTACGAGCAGTACTTC. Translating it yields CASSQDTSGTSYEQYF.

The CDR3 loop is CASSLVTGHYSGANVLTF. CDR3 DNA: TGTGCCAGCAGTTTAGTGACAGGACATTACTCTGGGGCCAACGTCCTGACTTTC. The chain has TRBV27 and TRBJ2-6; TRBD1 might be the D (6 bases). Germline values: CDR1 MNHEY, CDR2 SMNVEV (reference sequence). This CDR3 has 18 amino acids. V lost 2 bases, J lost 0 bases, and 14 bases lay in between.

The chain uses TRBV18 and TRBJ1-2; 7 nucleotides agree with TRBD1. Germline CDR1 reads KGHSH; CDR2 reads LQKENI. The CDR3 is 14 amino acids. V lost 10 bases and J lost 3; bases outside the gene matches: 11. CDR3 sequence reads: CATRMAGTDYGYTF. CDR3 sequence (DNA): TGTGCCACCCGCATGGCGGGGACAGACTATGGCTACACCTTC.

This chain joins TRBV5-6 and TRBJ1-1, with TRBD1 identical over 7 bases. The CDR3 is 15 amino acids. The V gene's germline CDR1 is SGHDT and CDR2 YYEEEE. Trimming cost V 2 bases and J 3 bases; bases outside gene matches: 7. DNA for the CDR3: TGTGCCAGCAGCTTTTTTATAGGGGGCTACACTGAAGCTTTCTTT. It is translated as CASSFFIGGYTEAFF. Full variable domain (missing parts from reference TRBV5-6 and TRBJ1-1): DAGVTQSPTHLIKTRGQQVTLRCSPKSGHDTVSWYQQALGQGPQFIFQYYEEEERQRGNFPDRFSGHQFPNYSSELNVNALLLGDSALYLCASSFFIGGYTEAFFGQGTRLTVV.

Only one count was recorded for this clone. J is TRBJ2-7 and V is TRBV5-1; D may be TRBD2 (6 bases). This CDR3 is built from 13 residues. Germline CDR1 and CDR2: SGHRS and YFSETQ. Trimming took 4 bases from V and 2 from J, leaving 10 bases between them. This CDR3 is CASSKGLAYEQYF. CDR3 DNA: TGCGCCAGCAGCAAGGGACTTGCCTACGAGCAGTACTTC.

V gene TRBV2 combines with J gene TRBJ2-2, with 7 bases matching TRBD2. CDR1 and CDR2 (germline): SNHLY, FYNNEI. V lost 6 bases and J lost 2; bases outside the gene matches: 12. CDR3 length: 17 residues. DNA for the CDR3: TGTGCCAGCAGAGGACTAACTAGCGAGGTTAACACCGGGGAGCTGTTTTTT. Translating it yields CASRGLTSEVNTGELFF.

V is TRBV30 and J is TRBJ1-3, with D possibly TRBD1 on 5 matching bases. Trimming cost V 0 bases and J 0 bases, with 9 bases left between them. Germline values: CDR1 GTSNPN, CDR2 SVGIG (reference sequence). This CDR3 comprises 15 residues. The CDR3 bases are TGTGCCTGGAGTGTGGGGGGGAACTCTGGAAACACCATATATTTT. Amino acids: CAWSVGGNSGNTIYF.

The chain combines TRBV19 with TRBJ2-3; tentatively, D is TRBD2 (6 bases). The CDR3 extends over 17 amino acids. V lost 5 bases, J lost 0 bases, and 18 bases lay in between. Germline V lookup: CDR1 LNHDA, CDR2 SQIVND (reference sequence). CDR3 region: CASSDRDSRMSTDTQYF. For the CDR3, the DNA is TGTGCCAGTAGTGACCGGGACTCAAGAATGAGCACAGATACGCAGTATTTT.

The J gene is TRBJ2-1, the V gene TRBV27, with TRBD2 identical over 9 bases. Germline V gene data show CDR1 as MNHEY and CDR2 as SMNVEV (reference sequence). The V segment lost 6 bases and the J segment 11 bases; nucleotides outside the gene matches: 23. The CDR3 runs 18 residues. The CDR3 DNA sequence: TGTGCCAGCAGCCGATTAGCCCGGACTAGCGAGCCTGGGCTTAAGCAGTTCTTC. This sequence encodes CASSRLARTSEPGLKQFF.

In DNA form, the CDR3 reads TGTGCCACCAGTTATGGAGGGCGGGAGACCCAGTACTTC. It is translated as CATSYGGRETQYF. The chain carries TRBV24-1 and TRBJ2-5; D is perhaps TRBD2 (6 bases). The V gene's germline CDR1 is KGHDR and CDR2 SFDVKD. The CDR3 has 13 residues. Trimming left V 6 bases short and J 5 bases short, with 12 bases between.

CDR3: CASSSIGHDNEQFF. The CDR3 bases are TGTGCCAGCAGCTCAATAGGACATGACAATGAGCAGTTCTTC. The chain carries TRBV5-5 and TRBJ2-1; D is perhaps TRBD1 (5 bases). This CDR3 is built from 14 residues. V was pared by 3 bases and J by 5 bases, with 12 bases between. Germline values: CDR1 SGHKS, CDR2 YYEKEE (reference sequence).

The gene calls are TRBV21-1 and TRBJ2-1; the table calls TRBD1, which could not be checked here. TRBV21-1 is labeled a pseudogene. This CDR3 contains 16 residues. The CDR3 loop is CASSTFNGTGTNEQFF. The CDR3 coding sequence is TGTGCCAGCAGCACCTTCAACGGGACAGGGACCAATGAGCAGTTCTTC.

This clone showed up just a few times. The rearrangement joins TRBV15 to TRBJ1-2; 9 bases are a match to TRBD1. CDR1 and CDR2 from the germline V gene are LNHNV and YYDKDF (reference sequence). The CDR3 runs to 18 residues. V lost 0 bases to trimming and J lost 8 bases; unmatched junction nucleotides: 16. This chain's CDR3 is CATSRDYMPGQGERGYTF. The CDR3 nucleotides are TGTGCCACCAGCAGAGATTACATGCCGGGACAGGGCGAGAGGGGCTACACCTTC.

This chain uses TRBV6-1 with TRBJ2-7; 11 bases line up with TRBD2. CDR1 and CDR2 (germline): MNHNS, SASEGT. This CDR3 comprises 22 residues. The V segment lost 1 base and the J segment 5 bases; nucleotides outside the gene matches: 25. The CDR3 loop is CASSEDRVFASGRPIPGDEQYF. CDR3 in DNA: TGTGCCAGCAGTGAAGACAGGGTGTTTGCTAGCGGGAGGCCGATACCTGGGGACGAGCAGTACTTC.

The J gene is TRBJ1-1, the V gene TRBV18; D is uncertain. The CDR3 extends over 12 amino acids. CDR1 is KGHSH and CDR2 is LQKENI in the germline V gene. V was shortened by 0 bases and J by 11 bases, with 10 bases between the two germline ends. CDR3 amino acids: CASSPPDGIAFF. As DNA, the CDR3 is TGTGCCAGCTCACCACCGGACGGGATTGCTTTCTTT.

The CDR3 DNA is TGTGCCAGCAGCGTCGGAGAGGAAAAACTGTTTTTT. This translates into CASSVGEEKLFF. The chain employs TRBV7-9 and TRBJ1-4; D not certain. Germline V lookup: CDR1 SEHNR, CDR2 FQNEAQ (reference sequence). V dropped 5 bases and J dropped 8 bases, with 9 bases sitting between them. There are 12 residues in the CDR3.

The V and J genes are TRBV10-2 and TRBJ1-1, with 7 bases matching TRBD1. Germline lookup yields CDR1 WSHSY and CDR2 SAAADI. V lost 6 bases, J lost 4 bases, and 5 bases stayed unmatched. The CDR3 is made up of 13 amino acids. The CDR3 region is CASRDRVVTEAFF. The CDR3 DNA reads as TGCGCCAGCAGAGACAGGGTAGTCACTGAAGCTTTCTTT.

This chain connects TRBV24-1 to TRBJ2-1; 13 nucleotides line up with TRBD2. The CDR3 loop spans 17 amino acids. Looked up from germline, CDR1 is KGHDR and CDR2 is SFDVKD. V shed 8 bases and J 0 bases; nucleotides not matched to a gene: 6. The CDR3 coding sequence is TGTGCCACCACCGGGACTAGCGGGGCAAGCTCCTACAATGAGCAGTTCTTC. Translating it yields CATTGTSGASSYNEQFF.

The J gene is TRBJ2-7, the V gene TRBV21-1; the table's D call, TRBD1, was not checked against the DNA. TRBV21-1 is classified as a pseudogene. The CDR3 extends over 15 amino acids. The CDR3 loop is CASSKKSRGPYEQYF. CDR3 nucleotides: TGTGCCAGCAGCAAGAAGTCCAGGGGGCCTTACGAGCAGTACTTC.